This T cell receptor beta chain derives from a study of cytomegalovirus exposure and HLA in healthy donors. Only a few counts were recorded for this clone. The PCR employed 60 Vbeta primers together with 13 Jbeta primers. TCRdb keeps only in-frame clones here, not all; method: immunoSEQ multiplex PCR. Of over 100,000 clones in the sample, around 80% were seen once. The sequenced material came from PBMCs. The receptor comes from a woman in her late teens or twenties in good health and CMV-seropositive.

The CDR3 bases are TGTGCCAGCGGGCAGGGTCGTGGAAACACCATATATTTT. This sequence encodes CASGQGRGNTIYF. This chain uses TRBV6-5 with TRBJ1-3; TRBD1 might be the D (5 bases). This CDR3 is 13 amino acids long. Trimming stripped 8 bases from V and 3 bases from J, with 11 bases between. The germline CDR1 and CDR2 sequences are MNHEY and SVGAGI.